These 7 T cell receptor beta chains originate from one sample sequenced in a study of blood T cell repertoires in COVID-19. The assay was immunoSEQ multiplex PCR, and TCRdb's table has in-frame clones only and misses some. Of some 290,000 clones listed, roughly nine tenths are singletons. The sequencing sample was made of PBMCs or T cells enriched from blood (not recorded which). These receptor sequences come from a woman in her 30s who had been exposed to COVID-19.

The CDR3 bases are TGTGCCAGTAGCCCCCAAAACTGGGAGAATGAGCAGTTCTTC. It encodes CASSPQNWENEQFF. The V and J genes are TRBV19 and TRBJ2-1; TRBD2 is a possible D gene (5 bases). Trimming removed 6 bases at V and 7 bases at J, with 16 bases between. Looked up from germline, CDR1 is LNHDA and CDR2 is SQIVND (reference sequence). CDR3 length: 14 residues.

The V call is TRBV5-1, the J call TRBJ2-5; possibly TRBD1 for D (6 bases). V lost 4 bases and J 2 bases, leaving 30 bases between the germline ends. Germline V lookup: CDR1 SGHRS, CDR2 YFSETQ. CDR3 length equals 20 residues. CDR3 bases: TGCGCCAGCAGCCTAAGAGGGGGAAACAGGGTGGCCACCCTTCAAGAGACCCAGTACTTC. This codes for CASSLRGGNRVATLQETQYF.

In this sample, this clone turned up once. Other DNA variants within this sample encode the same CDR3. The J gene is TRBJ2-7, the V gene TRBV5-1, with 10 bases fitting TRBD2. Unmatched junction bases numbered 3, after V lost 0 bases and J lost 3 bases. The germline V gene has CDR1 SGHRS and CDR2 YFSETQ. This CDR3 is 15 amino acids long. This CDR3 reads CASSLGTSGDYEQYF. CDR3 DNA: TGCGCCAGCAGCTTGGGGACTAGCGGCGACTACGAGCAGTACTTC.

The chain couples TRBV5-1 to TRBJ2-3, with D perhaps matching TRBD2 (6 bases). From germline, CDR1 is SGHRS and CDR2 YFSETQ. The germline V and J ends were trimmed by 4 bases and 2 bases, with 14 bases remaining between them. This CDR3 comprises 15 residues. The CDR3 sequence: CASSPARGNTDTQYF. DNA of the CDR3: TGCGCCAGCAGCCCGGCCCGGGGGAACACAGATACGCAGTATTTT.

The J gene is TRBJ1-1, the V gene TRBV5-4; D ambiguous. Germline-derived CDR1 and CDR2 are SGHNT and YYREEE (reference sequence). Trimming removed 1 base from V and 0 bases from J, with 7 bases in between. The CDR3 extends over 14 amino acids. This CDR3 reads CASSLPGMNTEAFF. As DNA, the CDR3 is TGTGCCAGCAGCTTGCCGGGAATGAACACTGAAGCTTTCTTT.

The chain joins TRBV6-5 to TRBJ2-2, with 7 positions matching TRBD1. V was pared by 6 bases and J by 4 bases, with 8 bases of the junction left unmatched. CDR1 and CDR2 from the germline V gene are MNHEY and SVGAGI. This CDR3 comprises 15 residues. The CDR3 region has the DNA TGTGCCAGCAGACCCGGGACAGCACTCACCGGGGAGCTGTTTTTT. This gives the protein CASRPGTALTGELFF.

This clone has only a few counts. The chain couples TRBV7-3 to TRBJ1-5; unclear D gene. The CDR3 is 19 residues long. Trimming stripped 4 bases from V and 2 bases from J, with 24 bases between. Germline CDR1 and CDR2: SGHTA and FQGTGA. CDR3 DNA sequence: TGTGCCAGCAGCTCGACGCGGTCGCAAGCCCTTGGGTGCAATCAGCCCCAGCATTTT. Residues: CASSSTRSQALGCNQPQHF.